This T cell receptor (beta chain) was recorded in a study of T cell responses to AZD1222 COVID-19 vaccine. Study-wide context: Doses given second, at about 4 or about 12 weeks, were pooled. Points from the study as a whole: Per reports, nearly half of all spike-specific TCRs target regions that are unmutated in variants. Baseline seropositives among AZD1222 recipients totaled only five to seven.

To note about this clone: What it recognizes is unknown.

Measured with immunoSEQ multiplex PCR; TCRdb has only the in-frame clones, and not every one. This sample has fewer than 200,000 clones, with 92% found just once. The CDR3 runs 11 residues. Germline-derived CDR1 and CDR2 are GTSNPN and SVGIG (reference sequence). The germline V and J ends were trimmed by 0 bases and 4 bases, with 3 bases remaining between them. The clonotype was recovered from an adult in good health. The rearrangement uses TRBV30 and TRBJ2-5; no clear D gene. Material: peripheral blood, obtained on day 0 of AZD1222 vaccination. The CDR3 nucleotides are TGTGCCTGGAGTGTCGGAGAGACCCAGTACTTC. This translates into CAWSVGETQYF.